These T cell receptor beta chains were read from a single sample in a study of STAT3 mutations in large granular lymphocyte leukemia. Profiling relied on immunoSEQ multiplex PCR, and the TCRdb table lists in-frame clones only, not all of them. This repertoire shows over 10,000 clones, about 80% found once; its top ten account for around 50%. The sample consisted of peripheral blood mononuclear cells. All receptors derive from a man aged 55 to 70 with T-cell large granular lymphocyte leukemia. Some clones in this sample may be carry-over from other donors' samples. The CDR3 runs from the conserved cysteine through the conserved F or W. D genes are given only for firm matches. Clone sizes are given selectively: once, few, many, or a class where the clone is expanded.

j_gene: TRBJ2-2; v_gene: TRBV5-4; abundance: NA; d_gene: NA; CDR3nt: TGTGCCAGCAGGCAGCAGGGTACTACCGGGGAGCTGTTTTTT; CDR3aa: CASRQQGTTGELFF
j_gene: TRBJ1-2; v_gene: TRBV7-2; abundance: NA; d_gene: TRBD1; CDR3nt: TGTGCCAGCAGCCCATCCGGGACAGGGGGCTACTATGGCTACACCTTC; CDR3aa: CASSPSGTGGYYGYTF
j_gene: TRBJ1-5; v_gene: TRBV7-9; abundance: NA; d_gene: NA; CDR3nt: TGTGCCAGCAGTGAACAGAATCAGCCCCAGCATTTT; CDR3aa: CASSEQNQPQHF
j_gene: TRBJ1-5; v_gene: TRBV12-5; abundance: NA; d_gene: TRBD1; CDR3nt: TGTGCTAGTGGTTTGGGACAGGGGGATGGTCAGCCCCAGCATTTT; CDR3aa: CASGLGQGDGQPQHF
j_gene: TRBJ2-2; v_gene: TRBV5-8; abundance: NA; d_gene: TRBD2; CDR3nt: TGTGCCAGCAGCTTCGCCGGGACTAGCGCGAACACCGGGGAGCTGTTTTTT; CDR3aa: CASSFAGTSANTGELFF
j_gene: TRBJ1-1; v_gene: TRBV7-2; abundance: NA; d_gene: NA; CDR3nt: TGTGCCAGCAGCTTAGGACAGAAGAACACTGAAGCTTTCTTT; CDR3aa: CASSLGQKNTEAFF
j_gene: TRBJ2-3; v_gene: TRBV19; abundance: NA; d_gene: TRBD2; CDR3nt: TGTGCCAGTAGCGCCCTTAGCGGGGATACGCAGTATTTT; CDR3aa: CASSALSGDTQYF
j_gene: TRBJ2-3; v_gene: TRBV27; abundance: NA; d_gene: TRBD2; CDR3nt: TGTGCCAGCAGTTTTACGGCTCCTAAGGGACTAGCGGGAGGGACAAACACAGATACGCAGTATTTT; CDR3aa: CASSFTAPKGLAGGTNTDTQYF
j_gene: TRBJ2-1; v_gene: TRBV5-3; abundance: NA; d_gene: TRBD2; CDR3nt: TGTGCCAGTGACGGGGGAGCGGGAGGGACCAATGAGCAGTTCTTC; CDR3aa: CASDGGAGGTNEQFF
j_gene: TRBJ2-7; v_gene: TRBV27; abundance: NA; d_gene: TRBD1; CDR3nt: TGTGCCAGCAGGCGGACAGGGGGCGGTCTCTTCGAGCAGTACTTC; CDR3aa: CASRRTGGGLFEQYF
j_gene: TRBJ2-1; v_gene: TRBV30; abundance: once; d_gene: TRBD2; CDR3nt: TGTGCCTGGAGTCCAACTAGCGGGGGGTACAATGAGCAGTTCTTC; CDR3aa: CAWSPTSGGYNEQFF
j_gene: TRBJ1-1; v_gene: TRBV6-5; abundance: NA; d_gene: NA; CDR3nt: TGTGCCAGCAGACAGGGATTGAACACTGAAGCTTTCTTT; CDR3aa: CASRQGLNTEAFF
j_gene: TRBJ2-7; v_gene: TRBV5-1; abundance: NA; d_gene: TRBD1; CDR3nt: TGCGCCAGCAGCTTGGGACAGGGAATTGGCGAGCAGTACTTC; CDR3aa: CASSLGQGIGEQYF
j_gene: TRBJ1-2; v_gene: TRBV4-2; abundance: NA; d_gene: NA; CDR3nt: TGTGCCAGCAGCCAAGTGGAGGAAGCCTCCTATGGCTACACCTTC; CDR3aa: CASSQVEEASYGYTF
j_gene: TRBJ1-3; v_gene: TRBV5-4; abundance: NA; d_gene: NA; CDR3nt: TGTGCCAGCAGCTTGGACGGGGTCTCTGGAAACACCATATATTTT; CDR3aa: CASSLDGVSGNTIYF
j_gene: TRBJ2-1; v_gene: TRBV7-9; abundance: NA; d_gene: TRBD2; CDR3nt: TGTGCCAGCAGCCCGGGGGGGGGAATAAACAATGAGCAGTTCTTC; CDR3aa: CASSPGGGINNEQFF
j_gene: TRBJ2-7; v_gene: TRBV13; abundance: NA; d_gene: TRBD1; CDR3nt: TGTGCCAGCAGCGTAGGACAGGGGGCCTCCTACGAGCAGTACTTC; CDR3aa: CASSVGQGASYEQYF
j_gene: TRBJ1-2; v_gene: TRBV5-1; abundance: NA; d_gene: NA; CDR3nt: TGCGCCAGCAGCTCGGTTGAGCCCGCCGGGGGCCGGGGCGGCTACACCTTC; CDR3aa: CASSSVEPAGGRGGYTF
j_gene: TRBJ2-7; v_gene: TRBV7-8; abundance: NA; d_gene: TRBD2; CDR3nt: TGTGCCAGCAGCTTAGTTCGTAGACTAGCGGGAGACACCTACGAGCAGTACTTC; CDR3aa: CASSLVRRLAGDTYEQYF
j_gene: TRBJ1-2; v_gene: TRBV10-3; abundance: NA; d_gene: NA; CDR3nt: TGTGCCATCAGTGACTTCAACTGGGGGCGAGGGTATGGCTACACCTTC; CDR3aa: CAISDFNWGRGYGYTF
j_gene: TRBJ2-1; v_gene: TRBV4-1; abundance: NA; d_gene: NA; CDR3nt: TGCGCCAGCAGCCAGGGAATGAACAATGAGCAGTTCTTC; CDR3aa: CASSQGMNNEQFF
j_gene: TRBJ1-2; v_gene: TRBV6-5; abundance: NA; d_gene: NA; CDR3nt: TGTGCCAGTCAAGCACAGACTTATTCTAACTATGGCTACACCTTC; CDR3aa: CASQAQTYSNYGYTF
j_gene: TRBJ2-3; v_gene: TRBV6-5; abundance: NA; d_gene: TRBD2; CDR3nt: TGTGCCAGCAGTTACGTCGGGAGGGTCACAGATACGCAGTATTTT; CDR3aa: CASSYVGRVTDTQYF
j_gene: TRBJ1-5; v_gene: TRBV7-9; abundance: once; d_gene: NA; CDR3nt: TGTGCCAGCAGCCCAGGACGGGCTAATCAGCCCCAGCATTTT; CDR3aa: CASSPGRANQPQHF
j_gene: TRBJ2-2; v_gene: TRBV7-9; abundance: NA; d_gene: NA; CDR3nt: TGTGCCAGCAGCTTAGACGGAAACACCGGGGAGCTGTTTTTT; CDR3aa: CASSLDGNTGELFF
j_gene: TRBJ2-3; v_gene: TRBV29-1; abundance: NA; d_gene: NA; CDR3nt: TGCAGCGTTGAGGGAGACACCGGACGCACAGATACGCAGTATTTT; CDR3aa: CSVEGDTGRTDTQYF
j_gene: TRBJ1-3; v_gene: TRBV5-1; abundance: NA; d_gene: NA; CDR3nt: TGCGCCAGCAGCCAGAACCCTGGAAACACCATATATTTT; CDR3aa: CASSQNPGNTIYF
j_gene: TRBJ2-3; v_gene: TRBV10-1; abundance: NA; d_gene: TRBD2; CDR3nt: TGCGCCAGCAGCCGAGTTTTCCTTACTAGCGGAACCACAGATACGCAGTATTTT; CDR3aa: CASSRVFLTSGTTDTQYF
j_gene: TRBJ2-5; v_gene: TRBV29-1; abundance: NA; d_gene: NA; CDR3nt: TGCAGCGGCTACAGCGGAGGAGGCCAAGAGACCCAGTACTTC; CDR3aa: CSGYSGGGQETQYF
j_gene: TRBJ2-4; v_gene: TRBV7-8; abundance: NA; d_gene: NA; CDR3nt: TGTGCCAGCAGCCCCCGCAGCACCGGGCGGGAAAACATTCAGTACTTC; CDR3aa: CASSPRSTGRENIQYF
j_gene: TRBJ2-2; v_gene: TRBV29-1; abundance: NA; d_gene: TRBD2; CDR3nt: TGCAGCGTTTGGGGGGGGGTGAACACCGGGGAGCTGTTTTTT; CDR3aa: CSVWGGVNTGELFF
j_gene: TRBJ2-7; v_gene: TRBV25-1; abundance: NA; d_gene: TRBD2; CDR3nt: TGTGCCAGCTCTAGAGCGGGAGGCACCTACGAGCAGTACTTC; CDR3aa: CASSRAGGTYEQYF